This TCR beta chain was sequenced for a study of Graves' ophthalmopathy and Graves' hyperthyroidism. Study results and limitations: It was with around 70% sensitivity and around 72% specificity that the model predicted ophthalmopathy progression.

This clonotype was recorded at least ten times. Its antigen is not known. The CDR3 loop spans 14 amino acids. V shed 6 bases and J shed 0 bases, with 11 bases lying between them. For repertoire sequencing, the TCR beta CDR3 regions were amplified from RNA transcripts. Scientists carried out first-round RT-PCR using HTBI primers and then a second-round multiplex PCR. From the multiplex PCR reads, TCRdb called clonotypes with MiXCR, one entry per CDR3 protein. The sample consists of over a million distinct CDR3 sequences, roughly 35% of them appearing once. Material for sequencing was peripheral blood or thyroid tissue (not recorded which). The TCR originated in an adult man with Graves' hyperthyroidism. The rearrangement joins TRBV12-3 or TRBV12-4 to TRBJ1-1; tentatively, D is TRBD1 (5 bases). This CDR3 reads CASSTSTVNTEAFF. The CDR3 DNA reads TGTGCCAGCAGCACCTCGACAGTGAACACTGAAGCTTTCTTT.